These T cell receptor beta chains were read from a single sample in a study of cytomegalovirus exposure and HLA in healthy donors. The assay was immunoSEQ multiplex PCR, and TCRdb's table has in-frame clones only and misses some. This sample yields about 170,000 clones, of which approximately 80% are seen a single time; 1.2% belongs to the top ten. The specimen was PBMCs. All receptors come from a boy younger than 10 in good health and CMV-seronegative. The CDR3 runs from the conserved cysteine through the conserved F or W. Each record gives: D gene, J gene, V gene, clone size, CDR3 protein, CDR3 DNA. D genes are given only for firm matches. A clone size is listed for some rows: how often the clone was seen (once, few, many), or a class if it is expanded.

NA	TRBJ2-2	TRBV5-5	NA	CASSLDSPRWELFF	TGTGCCAGCAGCTTGGACTCGCCCCGGTGGGAGCTGTTTTTT
TRBD1	TRBJ1-5	TRBV19	NA	CASSIVRGNRQGGSQPQHF	TGTGCCAGTAGTATAGTTCGCGGTAATAGACAGGGCGGCTCTCAGCCCCAGCATTTT
TRBD2	TRBJ2-5	TRBV4-3	once	CASSQDWPSGVFVETQYF	TGCGCCAGCAGCCAAGACTGGCCTAGCGGGGTGTTTGTGGAGACCCAGTACTTC
TRBD2	TRBJ2-3	TRBV7-9	few	CASSPRTSGSTDTQYF	TGTGCCAGCAGCCCCCGGACTAGCGGGAGCACAGATACGCAGTATTTT
TRBD2	TRBJ2-3	TRBV7-3	NA	CASSPSGSSPDTQYF	TGTGCCAGCAGTCCTAGCGGGAGTAGCCCAGATACGCAGTATTTT
TRBD2	TRBJ2-7	TRBV10-3	NA	CATNNIAGGPVEQYF	TGTGCCACAAACAATATAGCGGGAGGGCCGGTCGAGCAGTACTTC
NA	TRBJ2-3	TRBV11-2	NA	CASSLSAGGARDTQYF	TGTGCCAGCAGCTTAAGCGCAGGCGGGGCCCGCGATACGCAGTATTTT
NA	TRBJ1-5	TRBV2	NA	CASSEVGGRLNQPQHF	TGTGCCAGCAGTGAAGTTGGAGGCAGGTTAAATCAGCCCCAGCATTTT
TRBD2	TRBJ2-1	TRBV11-3	NA	CASSSGGNEQFF	TGTGCCAGCAGCTCGGGAGGCAATGAGCAGTTCTTC
NA	TRBJ1-2	TRBV9	NA	CASSRLLAGAIYGYTF	TGTGCCAGCAGCCGCCTCTTGGCAGGGGCTATCTATGGCTACACCTTC
NA	TRBJ1-2	TRBV20-1	NA	CSASSGAGYTF	TGCAGTGCTAGTTCAGGGGCTGGCTACACCTTC
TRBD1	TRBJ2-2	TRBV6-6	NA	CASADRGRNGELFF	TGTGCCAGCGCGGACAGGGGGCGCAACGGGGAGCTGTTTTTT
NA	TRBJ1-2	TRBV4-1	few	CASSQDAVAIGGGYTF	TGCGCCAGCAGCCAAGATGCAGTGGCAATAGGCGGCGGCTACACCTTC
NA	TRBJ2-7	TRBV23-1	NA	CASSPIKGVENF	TGCGCCAGCAGTCCGATCAAGGGGGTCGAGAACTTC
NA	TRBJ1-2	TRBV29-1	once	CSALDSKNYGYTF	TGCAGCGCTCTAGACAGTAAAAACTATGGCTACACCTTC
TRBD1	TRBJ2-3	TRBV15	NA	CATSTRTGGTDTQYF	TGTGCCACCAGCACGAGGACAGGGGGCACAGATACGCAGTATTTT
TRBD1	TRBJ2-1	TRBV6-5	NA	CASSDRGRGHNEQFF	TGTGCCAGCAGCGACAGGGGGCGAGGCCACAATGAGCAGTTCTTC
NA	TRBJ2-3	TRBV4-3	NA	CASSQDWLAADTQYF	TGCGCCAGCAGCCAAGATTGGCTAGCCGCAGATACGCAGTATTTT
NA	TRBJ2-7	TRBV20-1	NA	CSAGSSYEQYF	TGCAGTGCCGGGAGCTCCTACGAGCAGTACTTC
NA	TRBJ1-3	TRBV6-5	NA	CASSRDNSGNTIYF	TGTGCCAGCAGCCGAGACAACTCTGGAAACACCATATATTTT
TRBD1	TRBJ1-2	TRBV29-1	NA	CSVDRQGIYGYTF	TGCAGCGTTGACCGACAGGGGATCTATGGCTACACCTTC
TRBD1	TRBJ1-3	TRBV19	NA	CASSPPGQGLWSSGNTIYF	TGTGCCAGTAGTCCCCCGGGACAGGGTCTCTGGAGCTCTGGAAACACCATATATTTT
NA	TRBJ1-2	TRBV5-8	NA	CASSVTAYGYTF	TGTGCCAGCAGCGTGACAGCTTATGGCTACACCTTC
TRBD2	TRBJ2-3	TRBV27	NA	CASSYSLRGGGTDTQYF	TGTGCCAGCAGTTACTCCCTCCGGGGGGGCGGCACAGATACGCAGTATTTT
NA	TRBJ2-2	TRBV7-8	once	CASSAPPREAENTGELFF	TGTGCCAGCAGCGCCCCCCCCCGCGAAGCGGAGAACACCGGGGAGCTGTTTTTT
NA	TRBJ2-7	TRBV28	NA	CASSLGTTRGYEQYF	TGTGCCAGCAGTTTAGGGACAACCAGGGGCTACGAGCAGTACTTC
TRBD2	TRBJ2-1	TRBV4-2	once	CASSQEAGSSYNEQFF	TGTGCCAGCAGCCAGGAAGCGGGGAGCTCCTACAATGAGCAGTTCTTC
NA	TRBJ2-7	TRBV11-1	once	CASSFRVSYEQYF	TGTGCCAGCAGCTTTCGGGTCTCCTACGAGCAGTACTTC
TRBD2	TRBJ2-3	TRBV27	NA	CASSLSLAGADTQYF	TGTGCCAGCAGTTTATCCCTAGCGGGAGCAGATACGCAGTATTTT
NA	TRBJ2-1	TRBV14	NA	CASSQVASYNEQFF	TGTGCCAGCAGCCAAGTGGCTTCCTACAATGAGCAGTTCTTC
NA	TRBJ1-1	TRBV27	NA	CASSILQGNTEAFF	TGTGCCAGCAGTATCCTACAGGGGAACACTGAAGCTTTCTTT
NA	TRBJ1-1	TRBV19	NA	CASSIGQSLNTEAFF	TGTGCCAGTAGTATAGGGCAGTCACTGAACACTGAAGCTTTCTTT
NA	TRBJ2-1	TRBV27	few	CASSLVGDHNEQFF	TGTGCCAGCAGTTTAGTCGGGGATCACAATGAGCAGTTCTTC
TRBD1	TRBJ2-5	TRBV11-2	once	CASSGTGRFRETQYF	TGTGCCAGCAGCGGGACAGGGAGGTTTCGTGAGACCCAGTACTTC
NA	TRBJ1-2	TRBV28	NA	CASSNPGGWSYGYTF	TGTGCCAGCAGTAACCCCGGGGGATGGAGCTATGGCTACACCTTC
TRBD2	TRBJ2-1	TRBV4-3	NA	CASSQDRGGPYNEQFF	TGCGCCAGCAGCCAAGACCGGGGGGGCCCCTACAATGAGCAGTTCTTC
TRBD2	TRBJ2-5	TRBV4-3	NA	CASSQEPPGLAIETQYF	TGCGCCAGCAGCCAAGAACCGCCTGGACTAGCGATAGAGACCCAGTACTTC
NA	TRBJ2-2	TRBV11-2	NA	CASSLHPRDTYTGELFF	TGTGCCAGCAGCTTGCACCCCCGGGACACCTACACCGGGGAGCTGTTTTTT
NA	TRBJ1-2	TRBV21-1	NA	CASSPRETAGGGYGYTF	TGTGCCAGCAGCCCCAGGGAGACCGCAGGGGGCGGATATGGCTACACCTTC
TRBD1	TRBJ1-1	TRBV19	NA	CASTRGGGTNTEAFF	TGTGCCAGCACCAGAGGAGGGGGCACGAACACTGAAGCTTTCTTT
TRBD1	TRBJ1-5	TRBV19	NA	CASSLQGYQPQHF	TGTGCCAGTAGCCTACAGGGGTATCAGCCCCAGCATTTT
TRBD2	TRBJ2-5	TRBV5-4	NA	CASSLNGGGQETQYF	TGTGCCAGCAGCCTCAACGGGGGGGGGCAAGAGACCCAGTACTTC
NA	TRBJ1-5	TRBV6-5	few	CASSSGGRVNQPQHF	TGTGCCAGCAGTAGCGGCGGGAGGGTCAATCAGCCCCAGCATTTT
TRBD1	TRBJ2-5	TRBV7-2	NA	CASSPRQGRQETQYF	TGTGCCAGCAGTCCCAGACAGGGGCGACAAGAGACCCAGTACTTC
NA	TRBJ1-1	TRBV5-1	NA	CASSLDTNTEAFF	TGCGCCAGCAGCTTGGACACGAACACTGAAGCTTTCTTT
TRBD1	TRBJ1-1	TRBV5-1	NA	CASSLTGGMNTEAFF	TGCGCCAGCAGCTTGACAGGGGGAATGAACACTGAAGCTTTCTTT
NA	TRBJ2-7	TRBV6-1	NA	CASSEKGLTEQYF	TGTGCCAGCAGTGAAAAAGGACTAACTGAGCAGTACTTC
NA	TRBJ1-5	TRBV11-2	NA	CASSLGGSGNQPQHF	TGTGCCAGCAGCTTAGGCGGGTCGGGCAATCAGCCCCAGCATTTT
TRBD2	TRBJ2-7	TRBV18	NA	CASSRGLAGGGEQYF	TGTGCCAGCTCACGCGGACTAGCGGGAGGCGGCGAGCAGTACTTC
NA	TRBJ1-2	TRBV5-6	few	CASSLTQAYGYTF	TGTGCCAGCAGCCTTACACAGGCTTATGGCTACACCTTC
TRBD2	TRBJ2-2	TRBV10-3	NA	CAIRPSGRDRELFF	TGTGCCATCAGGCCTAGCGGCCGGGATAGGGAGCTGTTTTTT
NA	TRBJ2-7	TRBV7-2	NA	CASSLALGREGFEQYF	TGTGCCAGCAGCTTAGCGCTAGGCAGGGAAGGTTTCGAGCAGTACTTC
NA	TRBJ2-2	TRBV5-1	NA	CASSLVPQGSTGELFF	TGCGCCAGCAGCTTGGTCCCCCAGGGATCGACCGGGGAGCTGTTTTTT
NA	TRBJ1-1	TRBV5-4	NA	CASSLYEGDTEAFF	TGTGCCAGCAGCTTGTACGAAGGGGATACTGAAGCTTTCTTT
NA	TRBJ2-4	TRBV4-2	NA	CASSQAGVAKNIQYF	TGTGCCAGCAGCCAAGCCGGGGTAGCCAAAAACATTCAGTACTTC
TRBD2	TRBJ2-5	TRBV2	NA	CASSDIAGVKETQYF	TGTGCCAGCAGTGATATAGCGGGAGTAAAAGAGACCCAGTACTTC
TRBD2	TRBJ2-1	TRBV11-2	NA	CASSNRLADYNEQFF	TGTGCCAGCAGCAACCGACTAGCGGACTACAATGAGCAGTTCTTC